A selection of T cell receptor beta chains follows, all from one sample in a study of CD8+ T cells in alopecia areata. Libraries were prepared by immunoSEQ multiplex PCR; TCRdb keeps only in-frame clonotypes and omits some of them. The top ten clones hold about 1.3% of a sample with about 190,000 clones, about 65% of them seen once. Sequencing used CD4+ T cells sorted from blood, obtained around week 50, from a patient treated with tofacitinib. These receptors were collected from a human donor with alopecia areata. Both conserved end residues are part of each CDR3. The D gene is left open where the match is weak. Rows may omit the clone size; those that give it use once, few, many or a size class.

d_call j_call clone_size v_call cdr3_length cdr3_nt cdr3_aa
- TRBJ2-7 - TRBV4-3 13 TGCGCCAGCAGCCAAGATCTGGGTTCTGAGCAGTACTTC CASSQDLGSEQYF
- TRBJ2-6 once TRBV30 11 TGTGCCTGGAGTGACAGTTCAATCCTGACTTTC CAWSDSSILTF
TRBD1 TRBJ2-7 - TRBV5-1 13 TGCGCCAGCAGCAACGGACAGGGAAGAGAGCAGTACTTC CASSNGQGREQYF
TRBD1 TRBJ1-2 once TRBV30 15 TGTGCCTGGCGTCCGGGACAGATCTCGTTTTATGGCTACACCTTC CAWRPGQISFYGYTF
- TRBJ2-3 - TRBV30 14 TGTGCCTGGAGTGCTAGCCCAACCACAGATACGCAGTATTTT CAWSASPTTDTQYF
- TRBJ2-1 - TRBV2 10 TGTGCCAGCGGGTTGAGTGAGCAGTTCTTC CASGLSEQFF
- TRBJ2-7 - TRBV5-1 13 TGCGCCAGCAGCTTGGAAACAGGGTGGGAGCAGTACTTC CASSLETGWEQYF
- TRBJ2-1 - TRBV5-1 15 TGCGCCAGCAGCCCACAGTACGGGGTTTACAATGAGCAGTTCTTC CASSPQYGVYNEQFF
- TRBJ2-4 few TRBV5-1 13 TGCGCCAGCAGCCCTGGACGAGGAAACATTCAGTACTTC CASSPGRGNIQYF
- TRBJ2-7 - TRBV15 13 TGTGCCACCAGGGGGAATTCAGGGGCCGAGCAGTACTTC CATRGNSGAEQYF
TRBD2 TRBJ2-1 - TRBV7-2 16 TGTGCCAGCAGCTTAGCTTCTAGCGGGGGGTTCAATGAGCAGTTCTTC CASSLASSGGFNEQFF
- TRBJ2-1 few TRBV4-3 13 TGCGCCAGCACGGCAGGGGGGTCCACTGAGCAGTTCTTC CASTAGGSTEQFF
- TRBJ2-7 - TRBV29-1 11 TGCAGCGTTCTCGACCCGGGCGAGCAGTACTTC CSVLDPGEQYF
- TRBJ2-7 - TRBV6-5 14 TGTGCCAGCAGGTCCGGGACTGGCCTCTACGAGCAGTACTTC CASRSGTGLYEQYF
TRBD1 TRBJ1-1 - TRBV7-2 14 TGTGCCAGCGAGGACAGGGGCGTGAACACTGAAGCTTTCTTT CASEDRGVNTEAFF
- TRBJ2-5 once TRBV15 13 TGTGCCACCAGCAATAACAGGATGGAGACCCAGTACTTC CATSNNRMETQYF
TRBD1 TRBJ1-2 once TRBV6-5 13 TGTGCCAGCGGAACAGGGGGCTTAGGCGGCTACACCTTC CASGTGGLGGYTF
TRBD1 TRBJ1-2 - TRBV30 12 TGTGCCTGGAGGCGGACAGGGGATGGCTACACCTTC CAWRRTGDGYTF
- TRBJ2-4 few TRBV6-1 13 TGTGCCAGCAGTGAAGCGCTTAAAAACATTCAGTACTTC CASSEALKNIQYF
TRBD1 TRBJ2-1 - TRBV6-5 15 TGTGCCAGCAGTACAACCGGGACAGGGCTCAATGAGCAGTTCTTC CASSTTGTGLNEQFF
- TRBJ1-1 - TRBV30 14 TGTGCCTGGAGTGTAGGACGGAGAAACACTGAAGCTTTCTTT CAWSVGRRNTEAFF
- TRBJ1-1 - TRBV29-1 13 TGCAGCGTTGTTCCGGGAGGGAACACTGAAGCTTTCTTT CSVVPGGNTEAFF
TRBD2 TRBJ2-3 few TRBV29-1 13 TGCAGCGTAACGGGGGGGTCCACAGATACGCAGTATTTT CSVTGGSTDTQYF
- TRBJ1-4 - TRBV6-5 14 TGTGCCAGCAGTCTCCGGGGTTTGGATGAAAAACTGTTTTTT CASSLRGLDEKLFF
- TRBJ1-2 few TRBV6-1 12 TGTGCCAGCACGCAAGTTAACTATGGCTACACCTTC CASTQVNYGYTF
TRBD1 TRBJ2-3 - TRBV5-1 15 TGCGCCAGCAGCTTGGGGGACAGGACCACAGATACGCAGTATTTT CASSLGDRTTDTQYF
TRBD2 TRBJ2-3 - TRBV5-4 16 TGTGCCAGCAGCCTCGGGACTAGCGGACAGACAGATACGCAGTATTTT CASSLGTSGQTDTQYF
TRBD1 TRBJ1-2 - TRBV5-1 14 TGCGCCAGCAGCGCCGGACAGGGGAGCTATGGCTACACCTTC CASSAGQGSYGYTF
- TRBJ2-7 - TRBV10-1 13 TGCGCCAGCAGTCCCCAGGGACGGGGCGAGCAGTACTTC CASSPQGRGEQYF
- TRBJ1-2 - TRBV4-3 14 TGCGCCAGCAGCCAAGATGGGGGGGCGCGGGGCTACACCTTC CASSQDGGARGYTF
TRBD2 TRBJ2-7 - TRBV6-6 13 TGTGCCAGCAGTCCGAGCGGGACCTACGAGCAGTACTTC CASSPSGTYEQYF
- TRBJ1-2 few TRBV5-1 15 TGCGCCAGCAGCTTCGCCGGGACAAACAACTATGGCTACACCTTC CASSFAGTNNYGYTF
- TRBJ1-6 - TRBV9 13 TGTGCCAGCAGCTCGATGAGGGACTCACCCCTCCACTTT CASSSMRDSPLHF
- TRBJ1-4 few TRBV30 15 TGTGCCTGGAGTGTACTGGGGCCGACTAATGAAAAACTGTTTTTT CAWSVLGPTNEKLFF
- TRBJ1-6 - TRBV7-2 16 TGTGCCAGCAGCTGGGGTTCCGGGACTGATAATTCACCCCTCCACTTT CASSWGSGTDNSPLHF
TRBD1 TRBJ1-5 - TRBV7-8 16 TGTGCCAGCAGCTACGGGACAGGGAGGATTGGACAGCCCCAGCATTTT CASSYGTGRIGQPQHF
- TRBJ2-7 - TRBV30 11 TGTGCCTGGGGTCCCTTGGACGAGCAGTACTTC CAWGPLDEQYF
- TRBJ1-2 - TRBV5-4 15 TGTGCCAGCAGCTTGGGTAACCCTTCGGACTATGGCTACACCTTC CASSLGNPSDYGYTF
TRBD1 TRBJ1-5 - TRBV6-5 15 TGTGCCAGCAGTTTACCGGGACAGCGAAATCAGCCCCAGCATTTT CASSLPGQRNQPQHF
- TRBJ1-1 - TRBV6-5 16 TGTGCCAGCAGTTACCGACCGACGGGTTTCAACACTGAAGCTTTCTTT CASSYRPTGFNTEAFF
TRBD1 TRBJ1-6 few TRBV7-2 15 TGTGCCAGCAGCTCCCTTAAGGGGGCAAATTCACCCCTCCACTTT CASSSLKGANSPLHF
- TRBJ1-6 few TRBV19 15 TGTGCCAGTAGTTCCGTCGGACAGTATAATTCACCCCTCCACTTT CASSSVGQYNSPLHF
- TRBJ1-2 - TRBV2 14 TGTGCCAGGCTCTCGGGACCTCGGGGTGAGGGCTACACCTTC CARLSGPRGEGYTF
TRBD1 TRBJ1-4 - TRBV5-4 15 TGTGCCAGCAGGCGGACAGGGGGAACGGATGAAAAACTGTTTTTT CASRRTGGTDEKLFF
- TRBJ1-5 - TRBV6-1 12 TGTGCCAGCCAGACGGTTAATCAGCCCCAGCATTTT CASQTVNQPQHF
TRBD1 TRBJ1-1 - TRBV4-3 17 TGCGCCAGCAGCCAAGTCCGCACAGGGGCCTTGAACACTGAAGCTTTCTTT CASSQVRTGALNTEAFF